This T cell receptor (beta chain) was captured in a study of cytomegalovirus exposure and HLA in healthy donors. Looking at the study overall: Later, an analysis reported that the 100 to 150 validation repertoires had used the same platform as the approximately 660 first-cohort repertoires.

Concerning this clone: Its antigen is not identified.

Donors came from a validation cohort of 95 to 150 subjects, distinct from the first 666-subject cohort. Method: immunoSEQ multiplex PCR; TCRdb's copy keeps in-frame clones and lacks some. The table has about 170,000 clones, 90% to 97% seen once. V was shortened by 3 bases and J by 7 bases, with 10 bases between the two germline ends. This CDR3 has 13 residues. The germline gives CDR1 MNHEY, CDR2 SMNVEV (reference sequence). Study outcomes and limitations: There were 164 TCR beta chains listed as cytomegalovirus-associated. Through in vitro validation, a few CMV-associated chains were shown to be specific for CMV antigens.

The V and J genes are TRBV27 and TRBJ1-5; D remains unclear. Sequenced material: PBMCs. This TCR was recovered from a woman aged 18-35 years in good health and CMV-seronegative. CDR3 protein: CASSLKGEQPQHF. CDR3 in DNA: TGTGCCAGCAGTTTGAAGGGAGAGCAGCCCCAGCATTTT.